This is a list of T cell receptor beta chains from one sample in a study of blood T cell repertoires in COVID-19. The protocol was immunoSEQ multiplex PCR, while the TCRdb copy is restricted to in-frame clones and leaves out a portion. This table holds 180,000 or so clones, approximately 83% found once. Input material: peripheral blood. The receptors were sampled from a man aged 60 to 69 with acute or convalescent COVID-19. The CDR3 runs from the conserved cysteine through the conserved F or W. D genes are given only for firm matches. Rows give clone size only sometimes, using once, few, many, or a class for an expanded clone.

j_gene | abundance | v_gene | d_gene | CDR3aa | CDR3nt
TRBJ2-7 | . | TRBV27 | TRBD2 | CASSRTERDHEQYF | TGTGCCAGCAGCCGGACTGAGCGGGATCACGAGCAGTACTTC
TRBJ1-2 | . | TRBV5-4 | . | CASSTDNLPGYTF | TGTGCCAGCAGTACGGACAACCTTCCTGGCTACACCTTC
TRBJ2-7 | . | TRBV6-5 | TRBD2 | CASSSDPGLANEQYF | TGTGCCAGCAGTTCAGATCCGGGACTAGCCAACGAGCAGTACTTC
TRBJ2-7 | few | TRBV6-1 | . | CASSEVYTGEQYF | TGTGCCAGCAGTGAAGTTTATACGGGAGAGCAGTACTTC
TRBJ1-4 | . | TRBV6-1 | TRBD1 | CASSERTGGILAFF | TGTGCCAGCAGTGAAAGGACAGGGGGAATCCTGGCCTTTTTT
TRBJ1-1 | few | TRBV10-1 | TRBD1 | CASSDRGTENTEAFF | TGCGCCAGCTCTGACAGGGGAACTGAGAACACTGAAGCTTTCTTT
TRBJ2-7 | . | TRBV28 | . | CASTLKSLGSSYEQYF | TGTGCCAGCACCCTCAAATCCTTGGGGAGCTCCTACGAGCAGTACTTC
TRBJ2-5 | . | TRBV15 | TRBD1 | CATSRDKGARETQYF | TGTGCCACCAGCAGAGATAAGGGGGCCCGGGAGACCCAGTACTTC
TRBJ2-7 | once | TRBV7-2 | TRBD2 | CASSLELAGGGEQYF | TGTGCCAGCAGCTTAGAACTAGCGGGAGGCGGCGAGCAGTACTTC
TRBJ1-2 | . | TRBV7-2 | TRBD1 | CASSSTGGWSYGYTF | TGTGCCAGCAGCTCTACAGGGGGCTGGAGCTATGGCTACACCTTC
TRBJ1-1 | . | TRBV2 | . | CASILDTNTEAFF | TGTGCCAGCATCCTCGACACCAACACTGAAGCTTTCTTT
TRBJ1-2 | . | TRBV7-2 | . | CASSFPGNNLGGYTF | TGTGCCAGCAGCTTTCCGGGAAACAACCTCGGGGGCTACACCTTC
TRBJ1-2 | . | TRBV10-3 | . | CAISQKDAGRLYTF | TGTGCCATCAGTCAAAAGGACGCAGGGCGACTCTACACCTTC
TRBJ1-2 | . | TRBV5-1 | . | CASSKEGHGYTF | TGCGCCAGCAGCAAGGAAGGACACGGCTACACCTTC
TRBJ1-2 | . | TRBV6-5 | TRBD1 | CASSSRGQSYGYTF | TGTGCCAGCAGTTCCCGGGGACAGAGCTATGGCTACACCTTC
TRBJ1-1 | . | TRBV5-1 | TRBD1 | CASSAGTGETEAFF | TGCGCCAGCAGCGCTGGGACAGGGGAGACTGAAGCTTTCTTT
TRBJ2-4 | . | TRBV27 | TRBD2 | CASSLSSGDWVIQYF | TGTGCCAGCAGTTTATCGAGCGGGGATTGGGTCATTCAGTACTTC
TRBJ2-7 | . | TRBV12-3/TRBV12-4 | . | CASSFPGYEQYF | TGTGCCAGCAGTTTTCCCGGCTACGAGCAGTACTTC
TRBJ2-3 | . | TRBV14 | TRBD2 | CASSQGLAGGTQYF | TGTGCCAGCAGCCAAGGTCTAGCGGGAGGAACGCAGTATTTT
TRBJ2-5 | . | TRBV28 | . | CATIGGETQYF | TGTGCCACCATAGGGGGAGAGACCCAGTACTTC
TRBJ2-5 | few | TRBV27 | TRBD1 | CASSDRAPQETQYF | TGTGCCAGCAGTGACAGGGCCCCCCAAGAGACCCAGTACTTC
TRBJ2-2 | . | TRBV27 | TRBD2 | CASSPGLAGVRVRDTGELFF | TGTGCCAGCAGTCCCGGACTAGCGGGAGTTCGCGTTAGAGACACCGGGGAGCTGTTTTTT
TRBJ2-1 | . | TRBV6-5 | TRBD2 | CASKRESYNEQFF | TGTGCCAGCAAGCGGGAATCCTACAATGAGCAGTTCTTC
TRBJ1-4 | . | TRBV5-1 | TRBD1 | CASSPQGGGEKLFF | TGCGCCAGCAGCCCCCAGGGGGGCGGTGAAAAACTGTTTTTT
TRBJ2-2 | . | TRBV2 | . | CASSEAIGFLQNTGELFF | TGTGCCAGCAGTGAAGCTATCGGGTTCCTCCAGAACACCGGGGAGCTGTTTTTT
TRBJ2-1 | . | TRBV2 | TRBD2 | CASARTSGNNEQFF | TGTGCCAGCGCTCGGACTAGCGGAAACAATGAGCAGTTCTTC
TRBJ1-6 | . | TRBV2 | TRBD1 | CASTGGGTGDSPLHF | TGTGCCAGCACTGGCGGGGGGACAGGGGATTCACCCCTCCACTTT
TRBJ2-3 | once | TRBV7-2 | TRBD2 | CASSLGGLAVSTDTQYF | TGTGCCAGCAGCTTAGGGGGACTAGCGGTTAGCACAGATACGCAGTATTTT
TRBJ1-2 | . | TRBV3-1/TRBV3-2 | . | CASSQDPRGPYGYTF | TGTGCCAGCAGCCAAGATCCCAGGGGCCCCTATGGCTACACCTTC
TRBJ2-3 | . | TRBV5-4 | . | CASMRESFTDTQYF | TGTGCCAGCATGAGGGAGTCGTTCACAGATACGCAGTATTTT
TRBJ2-1 | . | TRBV7-3 | . | CASSLWAGRENEQFF | TGTGCCAGCAGCTTATGGGCGGGAAGAGAAAATGAGCAGTTCTTC
TRBJ1-4 | . | TRBV28 | TRBD1 | CASSLEGAVPNEKLFF | TGTGCCAGCAGTTTAGAGGGGGCGGTTCCTAATGAAAAACTGTTTTTT
TRBJ1-2 | . | TRBV6-5 | TRBD1 | CASSPGGATYGYTF | TGTGCCAGCAGTCCAGGGGGCGCAACCTATGGCTACACCTTC
TRBJ1-4 | once | TRBV5-1 | TRBD1 | CASSRTGTNEKLFF | TGCGCCAGCAGCCGGACAGGGACTAATGAAAAACTGTTTTTT
TRBJ2-2 | many | TRBV2 | TRBD1 | CASTRTGGDTGELFF | TGTGCCAGCACGAGGACAGGGGGCGACACCGGGGAGCTGTTTTTT
TRBJ2-7 | once | TRBV3-1/TRBV3-2 | TRBD2 | CASSQTGGTSGSSYEQYF | TGTGCCAGCAGCCAAACAGGAGGGACTAGCGGGAGCTCCTACGAGCAGTACTTC
TRBJ2-5 | . | TRBV28 | . | CASTDQETQYF | TGTGCCAGCACCGACCAAGAGACCCAGTACTTC
TRBJ1-2 | . | TRBV30 | . | CAWSEEGYTF | TGTGCCTGGAGTGAGGAGGGCTACACCTTC
TRBJ1-1 | few | TRBV6-5 | . | CASSPTAGLNTEAFF | TGTGCCAGCAGTCCAACCGCGGGCCTGAACACTGAAGCTTTCTTT
TRBJ2-6 | . | TRBV30 | TRBD1 | CAWMRHPSGTGLSGANVLTF | TGTGCCTGGATGAGACATCCTTCCGGGACAGGGCTCTCTGGGGCCAACGTCCTGACTTTC
TRBJ2-2 | few | TRBV19 | . | CASSMALGGTGELFF | TGTGCCAGTAGTATGGCCCTGGGAGGTACCGGGGAGCTGTTTTTT
TRBJ1-1 | . | TRBV28 | . | CASRSDNRDLPEAFF | TGTGCCAGCAGGTCCGACAACAGAGATCTACCTGAAGCTTTCTTT